This record covers a single TCR beta chain. Its antigen is not identified. Sequenced by immunoSEQ multiplex PCR; TCRdb stores in-frame clones only, minus some. The profile shows about 2 million clones, approximately 95% of them singletons. Naive CD8 cells comprised CD45RO-negative, CCR7-positively selected cells, excluding terminally differentiated effector memory CD45RA+ cells. Each donor was a Caucasian adult residing in Nashville, Tennessee. These data are taken from a study of shared clonotypes between healthy human individuals. Study observations and caveats: Clonotypes shared by all four sorted-subset donors had higher generation probabilities than non-shared clonotypes.

From germline, CDR1 is MDHEN and CDR2 SYDVKM. The length of the CDR3 is 16 residues. V lost 6 bases and J 2 bases, leaving 20 bases between the germline ends. Material: naive CD8+ T cells sorted from blood. The rearrangement joins TRBV28 to TRBJ2-7; D remains unclear. This TCR was recovered from a man between 18 and 35 years old in good health. The CDR3 DNA is TGTGCCAGCAGCCTAACCTATGAGACTGTTGCCTACGAGCAGTACTTC. Its protein product is CASSLTYETVAYEQYF.